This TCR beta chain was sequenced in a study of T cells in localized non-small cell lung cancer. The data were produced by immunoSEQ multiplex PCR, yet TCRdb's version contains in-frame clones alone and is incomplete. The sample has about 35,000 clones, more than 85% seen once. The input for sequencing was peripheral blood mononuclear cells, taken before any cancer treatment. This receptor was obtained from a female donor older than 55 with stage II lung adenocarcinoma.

The CDR3 DNA follows: TGTGCCAGCAGCTTGGTGGGGGATTCACCCCTCCACTTT. This encodes CASSLVGDSPLHF. The rearrangement uses TRBV7-9 and TRBJ1-6, with D perhaps matching TRBD1 (5 bases). The CDR3 length is 13 residues. CDR1 is SEHNR and CDR2 is FQNEAQ in the germline V gene (reference sequence). V shed 3 bases and J shed 8 bases, with 8 bases lying between them.